Shown below are 20 T cell receptor beta chains from a single sample sequenced in a study of blood T cell repertoires in COVID-19. Clones were sequenced by immunoSEQ multiplex PCR, and TCRdb holds only the in-frame ones, with some missing. The sample consists of 70,000 to 95,000 clones, approximately 82% of them appearing once. The sample consisted of peripheral blood. These TCRs come from a human donor in a cohort sampled during active COVID-19.

The chain has TRBV7-9 and TRBJ1-2; no clear D gene. CDR1 is SEHNR and CDR2 is FQNEAQ in the germline V gene (reference sequence). The CDR3 is made up of 14 amino acids. V was pared by 4 bases and J by 4 bases, with 13 bases between. In DNA form, the CDR3 reads TGTGCCAGCAGCTCAAGCTCGACATCCTATGGCTACACCTTC. This gives the protein CASSSSSTSYGYTF.

This clone has just one count. CDR3 protein: CASTVTAGELFF. The CDR3 nucleotides are TGTGCCTCTACAGTGACAGCCGGGGAGCTGTTTTTT. The chain couples TRBV28 to TRBJ2-2; possibly TRBD1 for D (5 bases). Germline loops: CDR1 MDHEN, CDR2 SYDVKM. Deletions cut 11 bases from V and 6 bases from J, with 13 bases between. This CDR3 comprises 12 residues.

This chain connects TRBV18 to TRBJ2-3; tentatively, D is TRBD1 (6 bases). Trimming removed 6 bases at V and 4 bases at J, with 20 bases between. The V gene's germline CDR1 is KGHSH and CDR2 LQKENI. The CDR3 contains 16 residues. CDR3 region: CASSKTGSFGSDTQYF. The DNA for the CDR3 is TGTGCCAGCTCGAAAACAGGGTCATTCGGATCAGATACGCAGTATTTT.

The chain is built from TRBV5-1 and TRBJ2-3, with TRBD1 identical over 7 bases. CDR1 is SGHRS, CDR2 YFSETQ, per germline. The CDR3 runs 14 residues. The trim removed 4 bases at V and 3 bases at J, leaving 5 bases unmatched. CDR3 sequence: CASSPNRGTDTQYF. CDR3 sequence (DNA): TGCGCCAGCAGCCCAAACAGGGGTACAGATACGCAGTATTTT.

V gene TRBV2 combines with J gene TRBJ1-5; D remains ambiguous. This CDR3 spans 12 amino acids. Germline values: CDR1 SNHLY, CDR2 FYNNEI. V was trimmed by 8 bases and J by 5 bases, leaving 10 bases between them. CDR3 sequence: CASQMSDQPQHF. As DNA, the CDR3 is TGTGCCAGCCAGATGTCAGATCAGCCCCAGCATTTT.

This clone was found a few times. The rearrangement uses TRBV5-1 and TRBJ2-3; 8 bases agree with TRBD2. The length of the CDR3 is 11 residues. Losses at the gene ends were 5 bases for V and 14 bases for J; bases not matched to a gene: 7. Germline CDR1 is SGHRS and CDR2 is YFSETQ. This chain's CDR3 is CASRRGGDLYF. CDR3 sequence (DNA): TGCGCCAGCAGACGGGGGGGCGATCTGTATTTT.

This clone was seen a single time. J is TRBJ2-3 and V is TRBV2; maybe TRBD1 (6 bases). V was clipped by 2 bases and J by 5 bases, with 11 bases between them. CDR1 and CDR2 (germline): SNHLY, FYNNEI. This CDR3 contains 14 residues. This CDR3 is CASSEQGSVDTQYF. The CDR3 nucleotides read TGTGCCAGCAGTGAACAGGGGAGTGTAGATACGCAGTATTTT.

A single count supports this clone. CDR3 in amino acids: CASTLSGYQETQYF. In DNA form, the CDR3 reads TGTGCCAGCACTTTGTCGGGGTACCAAGAGACCCAGTACTTC. This chain links TRBV28 with TRBJ2-5, with D possibly being TRBD2 (5 bases). Germline lookup yields CDR1 MDHEN and CDR2 SYDVKM. V gave up 7 bases and J gave up 0 bases, with 12 bases separating them. This CDR3 region has 14 residues.

The chain uses TRBV11-2 and TRBJ2-2; weak D call: TRBD2 (5 bases). CDR3 length equals 13 residues. Germline V gene data show CDR1 as SGHAT and CDR2 as FQNNGV. V was clipped by 5 bases and J by 6 bases, with 10 bases between them. Here the CDR3 reads CASSPDGAGELFF. The CDR3 region has the DNA TGTGCCAGCAGCCCCGACGGGGCCGGGGAGCTGTTTTTT.

This chain connects TRBV18 to TRBJ1-1; D uncertain. Trimming shortened V by 6 bases and J by 4 bases, and 12 bases separated the two germline ends. CDR1 is KGHSH, CDR2 LQKENI, per germline. This CDR3 is 13 amino acids long. CDR3 coding DNA: TGTGCCAGCTCTCCTTTAGAGGGCACTGAAGCTTTCTTT. Translating it yields CASSPLEGTEAFF.

Of note for this clone: Compared with germline, one end of the junction differs, possibly owing to a read error. The gene calls are TRBV25-1 and TRBJ2-3; maybe TRBD1 (6 bases). Germline loops: CDR1 MGHDK, CDR2 SYGVNS. The CDR3 length is 16 residues. The CDR3 is CASSEASWGRTDTQYF. CDR3 sequence (DNA): TGTGCCAGCAGTGAGGCCTCTTGGGGGCGCACGGATACGCAGTATTTT.

This rearrangement joins TRBV4-1 to TRBJ1-2; D not certain. The CDR3 spans 14 residues. Germline values: CDR1 MGHRA, CDR2 YSYEKL. The V end was cut by 1 base, the J end by 3 bases, with 9 bases between. CDR3 in DNA: TGCGCCAGCAGCCAAGGATGGAGGGACTATGGCTACACCTTC. Translation: CASSQGWRDYGYTF.

J is TRBJ1-1 and V is TRBV5-4; D possibly corresponds to TRBD1 (6 bases). Looked up from germline, CDR1 is SGHNT and CDR2 is YYREEE (reference sequence). This CDR3 has 16 amino acids. Trimming removed 3 bases at V and 1 base at J, with 16 bases between. The CDR3 nucleotides read TGTGCCAGCAGCTCCCCGGGCAGGGGCCCGAACACTGAAGCTTTCTTT. Its translation is CASSSPGRGPNTEAFF.

With respect to this clone: Germline is not matched at one junction end, which may reflect a read error. The chain carries TRBV9 and TRBJ1-6; unclear D gene. This CDR3 is built from 15 residues. In germline, CDR1 is SGDLS, CDR2 YYNGEE. The CDR3 nucleotides read TGTGCCAGCAGCGTTGGCTTCTCCTCTAATTCACCCCTCCACTTT. This translates into CASSVGFSSNSPLHF.

This rearrangement joins TRBV10-3 to TRBJ1-4; D uncertain. The V end lost 8 bases, the J end lost 0 bases, and 4 bases lay between the germline ends. CDR1 and CDR2 from the germline V gene are ENHRY and SYGVKD. This CDR3 has 12 amino acids. Here the CDR3 DNA reads TGTGCCATCTCTGCAACTAATGAAAAACTGTTTTTT. Its translation: CAISATNEKLFF.

This sequence joins TRBV4-1 and TRBJ2-7; D possibly corresponds to TRBD2 (7 bases). Deletions cut 1 base from V and 2 bases from J, with 12 bases between. CDR1 MGHRA and CDR2 YSYEKL come from the germline V gene. The CDR3 contains 15 residues. The CDR3 DNA is TGCGCCAGCAGCCAAGGGGGGGGGCGTCCCTACGAGCAGTACTTC. It translates to CASSQGGGRPYEQYF.

This clone turned up a few times. V gene TRBV5-4 combines with J gene TRBJ1-2; D not resolved. The CDR3 loop spans 15 amino acids. Trimming took off 0 bases at V and 4 bases at J, with 13 bases between the two ends. Germline assignment: CDR1 SGHNT and CDR2 YYREEE (reference sequence). DNA for the CDR3: TGTGCCAGCAGCTTGGAAGGTACCAGAGGCTATGGCTACACCTTC. It codes for CASSLEGTRGYGYTF.

The V gene is TRBV30, the J gene TRBJ2-7; D perhaps matches TRBD2 (6 bases). V dropped 2 bases and J dropped 0 bases, with 14 bases sitting between them. This CDR3 spans 15 amino acids. Germline V lookup: CDR1 GTSNPN, CDR2 SVGIG (reference sequence). Written as DNA, the CDR3 is TGTGCCTGGAGTAAAGAGGCGGGAAGCTCCTACGAGCAGTACTTC. It is translated as CAWSKEAGSSYEQYF.

The V call is TRBV5-4, the J call TRBJ2-5, with D tentatively TRBD1 (7 bases). CDR3 length: 16 residues. V was shortened by 0 bases and J by 1 base, with 13 bases between the two germline ends. Germline-derived CDR1 and CDR2 are SGHNT and YYREEE (reference sequence). CDR3 residues: CASSLAGGQSQETQYF. For the CDR3, the DNA is TGTGCCAGCAGCTTGGCCGGGGGACAGAGCCAAGAGACCCAGTACTTC.

The J gene is TRBJ1-5, the V gene TRBV4-2, with 7 bases matching TRBD1. V lost 4 bases, J lost 4 bases, and 13 bases stayed unmatched. Germline values: CDR1 LGHNA, CDR2 YNFKEQ. The CDR3 is 17 amino acids. In nucleotides, the CDR3 is TGTGCCAGCAGCCCGCGGGACAGTTTCCCGCAGAATCAGCCCCAGCATTTT. It encodes CASSPRDSFPQNQPQHF.